The 6 T cell receptor beta chains below come from one sample, sequenced in a study of technical replicates of blood from a few donors. This table comes from immunoSEQ multiplex PCR, and its TCRdb copy is limited to in-frame clones, with some not included. The sample has more than 65,000 clones, approximately 97% seen once. The specimen sequenced was T cells isolated from PBMCs. The source of these receptors is a human donor in good health.

The CDR3 region has the DNA TGTGCCAGCAGTTCTATAGCGGATCTCTACGAGCAGTACTTC. This gives the protein CASSSIADLYEQYF. The chain couples TRBV27 to TRBJ2-7, with a weak D call TRBD2 (6 bases). The germline V gene encodes CDR1 MNHEY and CDR2 SMNVEV (reference sequence). Trimming took 4 bases from V and 3 from J, leaving 13 bases between them. The CDR3 is made up of 14 amino acids.

The genes are TRBV5-1 and TRBJ2-2; TRBD2 is a possible D gene (6 bases). CDR1 and CDR2 from the germline V gene are SGHRS and YFSETQ. This CDR3 has 15 amino acids. Trimming stripped 4 bases from V and 6 bases from J, with 16 bases between. The CDR3 reads CASSTLAVGAGELFF. The CDR3, as DNA: TGCGCCAGCAGCACGTTAGCGGTAGGAGCCGGGGAGCTGTTTTTT.

This clone was found once. This chain connects TRBV27 to TRBJ2-7, with 7 bases fitting TRBD2. V lost 0 bases, J lost 2 bases, and 4 bases stayed unmatched. The CDR3 totals 15 residues. CDR1 and CDR2 from the germline V gene are MNHEY and SMNVEV (reference sequence). The CDR3 nucleotides are TGTGCCAGCAGTTTATCCGGGGGGTTCCCCTACGAGCAGTACTTC. Amino acid sequence: CASSLSGGFPYEQYF.

V is TRBV2 and J is TRBJ2-3; 14 bases agree with TRBD2. The CDR3 covers 15 residues. Germline values: CDR1 SNHLY, CDR2 FYNNEI. V was clipped by 8 bases and J by 8 bases; unmatched bases: 9. CDR3 residues: CASSQTSGGGGTQYF. The CDR3 DNA reads TGTGCCAGCTCCCAGACTAGCGGGGGGGGTGGTACGCAGTATTTT.

V and J are TRBV28 and TRBJ1-5; 7 positions match TRBD1. V trimming: 7 bases; J trimming: 8 bases; junction bases outside the gene matches: 11. CDR3 length equals 14 residues. From germline, CDR1 is MDHEN and CDR2 SYDVKM. This CDR3 is CASTLGQVEEPQHF. CDR3 in DNA: TGTGCCAGCACCCTAGGACAGGTAGAGGAGCCCCAGCATTTT.

This rearrangement joins TRBV5-1 to TRBJ1-2, with 7 bases identical to TRBD1. This CDR3 is built from 17 residues. Germline CDR1 reads SGHRS; CDR2 reads YFSETQ. The V gene end was trimmed by 4 bases and the J gene end by 5 bases; junction bases not matched to a gene: 17. CDR3 loop: CASSLDGQALRRYGYTF. Here the CDR3 DNA reads TGCGCCAGCAGCCTTGATGGACAGGCCTTGAGGAGGTATGGCTACACCTTC.